Presented here are 20 T cell receptor beta chains from one specimen sequenced in a study of blood T cell repertoires in COVID-19. Generated by immunoSEQ multiplex PCR, the TCRdb table keeps only in-frame clones and is missing some. This table holds 130,000 or so clones, just under 85% found once. Material for sequencing was PBMCs or T cells enriched from blood (not recorded which). These receptors were taken from a man aged 45-60 years who had recovered from COVID-19.

V usage is TRBV11-2 and J usage is TRBJ2-2, with 10 positions matching TRBD2. Germline V gives CDR1 SGHAT, CDR2 FQNNGV. CDR3 length: 16 residues. The trim removed 3 bases at V and 2 bases at J, leaving 3 bases unmatched. CDR3 nucleotide sequence: TGTGCCAGCAGCTTTTTAGCGGGGGGTAACACCGGGGAGCTGTTTTTT. Translating it yields CASSFLAGGNTGELFF.

V gene TRBV7-2 combines with J gene TRBJ1-1; TRBD1 is a possible D gene (5 bases). Germline CDR1 reads SGHTA; CDR2 reads FQGNSA. With 2 bases removed from V and 0 bases from J, the gap between germline ends came to 13 bases. This CDR3 comprises 16 residues. Written as DNA, the CDR3 is TGTGCCAGCAGCTTAAAAAGGGGTAGGTTGAACACTGAAGCTTTCTTT. This encodes CASSLKRGRLNTEAFF.

The CDR3 sequence: CASSYSFSGVNTEAFF. The CDR3 DNA is TGTGCCAGCAGTTACTCTTTTTCGGGGGTGAACACTGAAGCTTTCTTT. V usage is TRBV6-5 and J usage is TRBJ1-1; TRBD1 might be the D (5 bases). This CDR3 contains 16 residues. The V gene lost 0 bases and the J gene lost 0 bases, with 11 bases spanning the gap. Germline V gene data show CDR1 as MNHEY and CDR2 as SVGAGI.

The CDR3 region has the DNA TGTGCCAGCAGCGGAAGCGGGGGGGCTCGAGAGACCCAGTACTTC. Residues: CASSGSGGARETQYF. The rearrangement uses TRBV3-1 (or the pseudogene TRBV3-2) and TRBJ2-5; 10 bases agree with TRBD2. The trim removed 5 bases at V and 4 bases at J, leaving 7 bases unmatched. In germline, CDR1 is LGHDT, CDR2 YNNKEL (reference sequence). This CDR3 contains 15 residues.

The chain uses TRBV5-8 and TRBJ2-5; D is unresolved. Germline V gene lookup returns CDR1 SGHTS and CDR2 YDEGEE. This CDR3 is built from 14 residues. The V end lost 5 bases, the J end lost 4 bases, and 15 bases lay between the germline ends. CDR3 region: CASSPGQAGETQYF. The CDR3 DNA reads as TGTGCCAGCAGTCCAGGCCAGGCAGGAGAGACCCAGTACTTC.

The V call is TRBV9, the J call TRBJ1-6, with 7 bases lining up with TRBD1. J gave up 9 bases and V 1 base, and 7 bases lay outside the gene matches. Germline values: CDR1 SGDLS, CDR2 YYNGEE. The CDR3 contains 15 residues. In DNA form, the CDR3 reads TGTGCCAGCAGCGTACAGGGGGATGGTAGTTCACCCCTCCACTTT. Protein: CASSVQGDGSSPLHF.

The V gene is TRBV4-3, the J gene TRBJ2-1; D call uncertain. The germline V and J ends were trimmed by 0 bases and 0 bases, with 6 bases remaining between them. This CDR3 has 15 residues. CDR1 and CDR2 from the germline V gene are LGHNA and YSLEER. CDR3 DNA: TGCGCCAGCAGCCAAGAATTAGACTCCTACAATGAGCAGTTCTTC. This translates into CASSQELDSYNEQFF.

The genes are TRBV2 and TRBJ2-2, with TRBD1 as a possible D gene (5 bases). In germline, CDR1 is SNHLY, CDR2 FYNNEI. Between the trimmed V and J ends, which lost 4 bases and 7 bases, there was a span of 13 bases. This CDR3 has 14 amino acids. The CDR3 is CASSVDKVLGELFF. The CDR3, as DNA: TGTGCCAGCAGTGTGGACAAGGTTCTCGGGGAGCTGTTTTTT.

V is TRBV28 and J is TRBJ2-5; tentatively, D is TRBD1 (5 bases). The V gene lost 6 bases and the J gene lost 5 bases, with 19 bases spanning the gap. The CDR3 is 15 residues long. Per the germline V gene, CDR1 is MDHEN and CDR2 is SYDVKM. In DNA, the CDR3 is TGTGCCAGCAGACGGGCCGACACAGGTTGGGAGACCCAGTACTTC. It specifies CASRRADTGWETQYF. Complete variable domain (other parts from reference TRBV28 and TRBJ2-5): DVKVTQSSRYLVKRTGEKVFLECVQDMDHENMFWYRQDPGLGLRLIYFSYDVKMKEKGDIPEGYSVSREKKERFSLILESASTNQTSMYLCASRRADTGWETQYFGPGTRLLVL.

This clone has just a few counts. The rearrangement joins TRBV19 to TRBJ1-5, with a weak D call TRBD1 (5 bases). Per germline, CDR1 LNHDA and CDR2 SQIVND (reference sequence). The V and J ends lost 2 bases and 7 bases respectively, with 9 bases between them. The CDR3 runs to 13 residues. CDR3 region: CASSIIAGQPQHF. CDR3 DNA: TGTGCCAGTAGTATAATCGCAGGGCAGCCCCAGCATTTT.

This clone has just a few counts. The chain joins TRBV19 to TRBJ1-2; TRBD1 might be the D (5 bases). Trimming pared 8 bases from V and 5 bases from J, leaving 24 bases between. The CDR3 is 16 amino acids. CDR1 and CDR2 from the germline V gene are LNHDA and SQIVND (reference sequence). For the CDR3, the DNA is TGTGCCAGTGACACGCCGGGGGATAATCCAAGTTATGGCTACACCTTC. It codes for CASDTPGDNPSYGYTF.

The CDR3 spells CASRTGGFMNTEAFF. The CDR3 nucleotides are TGTGCCAGCAGGACAGGGGGCTTCATGAACACTGAAGCTTTCTTT. V is TRBV27 and J is TRBJ1-1, with 10 bases lining up with TRBD1. With 6 bases clipped from V and 0 bases from J, the junction kept 4 bases outside the gene matches. The CDR3 is 15 residues long. Per germline, CDR1 MNHEY and CDR2 SMNVEV (reference sequence).

The chain links TRBV2 to TRBJ1-1, with D perhaps TRBD1 (5 bases). Trimming took off 1 base at V and 8 bases at J, with 11 bases between the two ends. This CDR3 contains 13 residues. Germline V CDR1 and CDR2: SNHLY, FYNNEI. The CDR3 bases are TGTGCCAGCAGTGAAGTCAGGGCTGGAGAAGCTTTCTTT. It is translated as CASSEVRAGEAFF.

The chain employs TRBV29-1 and TRBJ2-7, with 8 bases lining up with TRBD1. With V trimmed by 1 base and J by 3 bases, 5 bases remained unmatched. The CDR3 is made up of 14 amino acids. The germline CDR1 and CDR2 sequences are SQVTM and ANQGSEA. The CDR3 here is CSVEVRTGFYEQYF. As DNA, the CDR3 is TGCAGCGTTGAAGTTAGGACAGGGTTCTACGAGCAGTACTTC.

This clone was found once. The chain is built from TRBV6-2 or TRBV6-3 and TRBJ1-3; D unresolved. Trimming stripped 5 bases from V and 5 bases from J, with 16 bases between. This CDR3 has 15 amino acids. Germline V gene data show CDR1 as MNHEY and CDR2 as SVGEGT. CDR3 bases: TGTGCCAGCAGTCCGTCAGGCAGGAGGCGAAACACCATATATTTT. It codes for CASSPSGRRRNTIYF.

J is TRBJ2-5 and V is TRBV7-8; a possible D gene is TRBD2 (7 bases). The CDR3 sequence is 15 residues long. The germline V and J ends were trimmed by 5 bases and 4 bases, with 17 bases remaining between them. Germline-derived CDR1 and CDR2 are SGHVS and FQNEAQ. CDR3 loop: CASSPMGGQGETQYF. The CDR3 DNA reads TGTGCCAGCAGCCCGATGGGGGGGCAGGGAGAGACCCAGTACTTC.

Only one count was recorded for this clone. The chain is built from TRBV7-2 and TRBJ2-1; D is perhaps TRBD1 (6 bases). The CDR3 loop spans 15 amino acids. Germline values: CDR1 SGHTA, CDR2 FQGNSA. Trimming stripped 0 bases from V and 6 bases from J, with 12 bases between. CDR3 in DNA: TGTGCCAGCAGCTTAGCGCTATCAGGGGTCAATGAGCAGTTCTTC. Residues: CASSLALSGVNEQFF. The entire variable domain, with the rest obtained from reference TRBV7-2 and TRBJ2-1, is as follows: GAGVSQSPSNKVTEKGKDVELRCDPISGHTALYWYRQSLGQGLEFLIYFQGNSAPDKSGLPSDRFSAERTGGSVSTLTIQRTQQEDSAVYLCASSLALSGVNEQFFGPGTRLTVL.

This clone was seen only once. V and J are TRBV5-1 and TRBJ2-2; D perhaps matches TRBD1 (5 bases). Germline CDR1 is SGHRS and CDR2 is YFSETQ. This CDR3 region has 14 residues. Trimming shortened V by 0 bases and J by 6 bases, and 9 bases separated the two germline ends. The CDR3 DNA follows: TGCGCCAGCAGCTTGGGCCAGGGTTCCGGGGAGCTGTTTTTT. Translation: CASSLGQGSGELFF.

V is TRBV18 and J is TRBJ1-1, with a tentative D call TRBD1 (5 bases). CDR3 length: 14 amino acids. Germline-derived CDR1 and CDR2 are KGHSH and LQKENI. Between the trimmed V and J ends, which lost 3 bases and 5 bases, there was a span of 13 bases. The CDR3 bases are TGTGCCAGCTCACCTCCGGACAAAAGGACTGAAGCTTTCTTT. Residues: CASSPPDKRTEAFF.

The chain is built from TRBV7-2 and TRBJ1-5; 7 bases fit TRBD1. This CDR3 has 14 residues. Looked up from germline, CDR1 is SGHTA and CDR2 is FQGNSA. The junction had 6 bases not matched to a gene; V was cut back by 6 bases and J by 4 bases. This CDR3 is CASRAGGWNQPQHF. In DNA, the CDR3 is TGTGCCAGCAGAGCAGGGGGTTGGAATCAGCCCCAGCATTTT.